Presented here are 18 T cell receptor beta chains from one specimen sequenced in a study of diagnostic markers for celiac disease (dated by TCRdb to 2020 to 2022). These reads were obtained on an Illumina MiSeq. TCRdb reprocessed the reads and lists each CDR3 protein sequence as a single entry, with no DNA. This sample's listing comprises just under 2,000 distinct CDR3 sequences. Roughly a sixth of the sample rests with the top ten. Sequenced input: either unsorted cells or a sorted T cell fraction (not recorded which). The source of these receptors is a human donor. This table probably holds off-target reads from a library built for another chain.

The chain carries TRBV11-2 and TRBJ2-1; with no DNA, the TCRdb D assignment of TRBD1 cannot be verified. The CDR3 covers 14 residues. The germline CDR1 and CDR2 sequences are SGHAT and FQNNGV. The CDR3 loop is CASKRGSRVDEQFF.

The V and J genes are TRBV12-3 or TRBV12-4 and TRBJ2-6; the D gene TCRdb calls, TRBD2, cannot be checked with no DNA. The CDR3 runs 17 residues. CDR3 sequence: CASSLLAAQSGANVLTF.

The gene calls are TRBV7-2 and TRBJ2-5; the D call from TCRdb, TRBD1, cannot be confirmed without DNA. The CDR3 has 14 amino acids. Germline CDR1 is SGHTA and CDR2 is FQGNSA. The CDR3 region is CASSLGQGYETQYF.

By frequency, this clonotype registers medium-sized. The chain recombines TRBV7-3 with TRBJ1-6; TCRdb's D call, TRBD1, is unchecked because there is no DNA. The CDR3 contains 14 residues. CDR1 is SGHTA and CDR2 is FQGTGA in the germline V gene. CDR3 amino acids: CASSLQGYNSPLHF. The entire variable domain, with the rest obtained from reference TRBV7-3 and TRBJ1-6, is as follows: GAGVSQTPSNKVTEKGKYVELRCDPISGHTALYWYRQSLGQGPEFLIYFQGTGAADDSGLPNDRFFAVRPEGSVSTLKIQRTERGDSAVYLCASSLQGYNSPLHFGNGTRLTVT.

V and J are TRBV29-1 and TRBJ1-2; TCRdb picks TRBD1, but there is no DNA to check that call. CDR1 SQVTM and CDR2 ANQGSEA come from the germline V gene. This CDR3 is built from 13 residues. CDR3 protein: CSAQDPSNYGYTF.

The gene calls are TRBV5-4 and TRBJ1-1; TCRdb proposes TRBD1, but this gene call is untestable without DNA. This CDR3 has 16 residues. Germline V gene data show CDR1 as SGHNT and CDR2 as YYREEE (reference sequence). CDR3 protein: CASSIGQGGPLTEAFF.

This clonotype registers medium-sized by frequency. J is TRBJ2-1 and V is TRBV4-2; TCRdb outputs TRBD1, but without DNA this stays unchecked. CDR1 is LGHNA, CDR2 YNFKEQ, per germline. This CDR3 has 17 residues. CDR3 region: CASSQEGWGGAYNEQFF.

This chain connects TRBV12-3 or TRBV12-4 to TRBJ1-2. The CDR3 spans 15 residues. CDR3 protein: CASSLDGNTNYGYTF.

This chain connects TRBV5-1 to TRBJ2-1. CDR1 is SGHRS and CDR2 is YFSETQ in the germline V gene. The CDR3 sequence is 12 residues long. CDR3 protein: CASSAGRNEQFF.

This chain connects TRBV2 to TRBJ2-3; TCRdb proposes TRBD1, but this gene call is untestable without DNA. The CDR3 length is 15 residues. The germline V gene encodes CDR1 SNHLY and CDR2 FYNNEI. The CDR3 sequence is CASTSGTGGTDTQYF.

The gene calls are TRBV27 and TRBJ2-1; TCRdb selects TRBD2, and the lack of DNA leaves this call unchecked. The CDR3 has 15 amino acids. Germline CDR1 is MNHEY and CDR2 is SMNVEV (reference sequence). This chain's CDR3 is CASSLFSRYVNEQFF.

In terms of frequency, this clonotype is medium-sized. The chain links TRBV7-2 to TRBJ1-3. This CDR3 spans 16 amino acids. Looked up from germline, CDR1 is SGHTA and CDR2 is FQGNSA. The CDR3 reads CASSLVAASSGNTIYF.

This clonotype is deemed large (0.1 to 1%) by its frequency. The chain couples TRBV20-1 to TRBJ2-3; TCRdb's D call of TRBD1 is untestable without DNA. CDR3 length: 15 residues. Germline CDR1 reads DFQATT; CDR2 reads SNEGSKA (reference sequence). The CDR3 reads CSVQKPSGGPDTQYF.

The CDR3: CAISDRAYNEQFF. The genes are TRBV10-3 and TRBJ2-1; the D call from TCRdb, TRBD1, cannot be confirmed without DNA. From germline, CDR1 is ENHRY and CDR2 SYGVKD. The CDR3 sequence is 13 residues long.

This chain uses TRBV5-1 with TRBJ2-5; TCRdb names TRBD2, which stays unverified in the absence of DNA. The length of the CDR3 is 15 residues. CDR1 and CDR2 from the germline V gene are SGHRS and YFSETQ. The CDR3 loop reads CASSLGLAGGETQYF.

By frequency, this clonotype registers large (0.1 to 1%). The chain recombines TRBV2 with TRBJ2-5. Germline CDR1 is SNHLY and CDR2 is FYNNEI. The CDR3 covers 14 residues. CDR3 sequence reads: CASFERRLQETQYF.

The rearrangement joins TRBV7-2 to TRBJ1-3. From germline, CDR1 is SGHTA and CDR2 FQGNSA. This CDR3 is 11 amino acids long. The CDR3 protein is CASSSGSDKYF.

Its frequency marks this clonotype as large. The chain recombines TRBV4-3 with TRBJ1-2; TCRdb lists TRBD1, though no DNA is available to test this call. The germline V gene encodes CDR1 LGHNA and CDR2 YSLEER. This CDR3 region has 15 residues. This CDR3 reads CASSQEVGRSYGYTF.